This paragraph covers one TCR beta chain sequence. Antigen specificity is unknown. The PCR made use of 60 Vbeta and 13 Jbeta primers. The table came from immunoSEQ multiplex PCR; TCRdb's copy has only in-frame clones and leaves some out. Here the sample spans over 70,000 clones, around 82% being singletons. With 5 bases clipped from V and 5 bases from J, the junction kept 6 bases outside the gene matches. Germline-derived CDR1 and CDR2 are SGHTA and FQGTGA. This CDR3 is 14 amino acids long. These data come from a study of cytomegalovirus exposure and HLA in healthy donors. Background on the study: Membership in the Caucasian-associated ancestry cluster was found for around four fifths of fewer than 450 genotyped donors. The study, taken as a whole, reports: Certain indistinguishable V segments, among them TRBV6-2 and TRBV6-3, were excluded. Reportedly, fewer N-insertions than the approximately 610-donor mean appeared in an Asian-associated ancestry cluster in a later analysis. Some TCR beta chains (roughly 160 of them) were listed as cytomegalovirus-associated.

This rearrangement joins TRBV7-3 to TRBJ1-2, with 9 nucleotides matching TRBD1. This TCR derives from a man between 18 and 35 years old in good health and CMV-seronegative. Source material: PBMCs. CDR3 bases: TGTGCCAGCAGCAACCGGGACAGGGTTTATGGCTACACCTTC. Translating it yields CASSNRDRVYGYTF. The complete variable domain, with remaining parts taken from reference TRBV7-3 and TRBJ1-2, reads GAGVSQTPSNKVTEKGKYVELRCDPISGHTALYWYRQSLGQGPEFLIYFQGTGAADDSGLPNDRFFAVRPEGSVSTLKIQRTERGDSAVYLCASSNRDRVYGYTFGSGTRLTVV.